This record concerns one TCR beta chain sequence. Its antigen remains unknown. The assay was immunoSEQ multiplex PCR, and TCRdb's table has in-frame clones only and misses some. The repertoire consists of about 1.1 million clones, with around three quarters occurring once and the leading ten covering 0.89%. These data originate in a study of shared clonotypes between healthy human individuals. Study-wide background: Aged 18 to 49, the donors were a couple of women and a few men.

Germline V gene lookup returns CDR1 SNHLY and CDR2 FYNNEI. Trimming removed 5 bases from V and 1 base from J, with 11 bases in between. CDR3 length: 14 residues. General study points: Blood alone was sampled, and tissue repertoires likely differ. Four donors shared about 5% of their naive CD4 clonotypes.

The chain combines TRBV2 with TRBJ1-1; D gene unclear. The sequence was collected from a man between 18 and 29 years old in good health. Some clones in this sample may be carry-over from other donors' samples. Sequencing was carried out using memory CD4+ T cells from PBMCs. Described subset: CD45RA-negative fraction. CDR3 residues: CASSNYGKNTEAFF. The CDR3, as DNA: TGTGCCAGCAGTAACTACGGGAAGAACACTGAAGCTTTCTTT.